Shown below are 6 T cell receptor beta chains from a single sample sequenced in a study of cytomegalovirus exposure and HLA in healthy donors. This PCR relied on a set of 60 Vbeta primers and 13 Jbeta primers. Libraries were prepared by immunoSEQ multiplex PCR; TCRdb keeps only in-frame clonotypes and omits some of them. The data show 150,000 to 200,000 clones, with approximately 86% seen just once and approximately 1.5% held by the top ten. Sample: PBMCs. These receptors originate from a woman aged 18-29 years in good health and CMV-seronegative.

The rearrangement uses TRBV27 and TRBJ2-1; D remains unclear. The CDR3 runs 12 residues. With 3 bases removed from V and 7 bases from J, the gap between germline ends came to 7 bases. Germline V gene data show CDR1 as MNHEY and CDR2 as SMNVEV (reference sequence). The CDR3 sequence is CASSFLANEQFF. The CDR3 coding sequence is TGTGCCAGCAGTTTCTTAGCAAATGAGCAGTTCTTC.

This sequence joins TRBV10-3 and TRBJ2-3; 13 bases agree with TRBD2. Looked up from germline, CDR1 is ENHRY and CDR2 is SYGVKD. The CDR3 runs to 16 residues. The trim removed 6 bases at V and 1 base at J, leaving 4 bases unmatched. The CDR3 DNA reads as TGTGCCATCAGCGGACTAGCGGGAGTGCGCACAGATACGCAGTATTTT. Encoded protein: CAISGLAGVRTDTQYF.

This clone was seen a single time. The chain couples TRBV6-1 to TRBJ1-5; D gene unclear. The CDR3 loop spans 13 amino acids. V was cut by 6 bases and J by 6 bases, with 12 bases left in between. In germline, CDR1 is MNHNS, CDR2 SASEGT. The DNA of the CDR3 is TGTGCCAGCAGCGAGAGGTTCGCTCAGCCCCAGCATTTT. Translating it yields CASSERFAQPQHF.

As concerns this clone: The same CDR3 arises from other DNA sequences in this sample as well. V usage is TRBV27 and J usage is TRBJ2-1, with a weak D call TRBD2 (7 bases). Germline V lookup: CDR1 MNHEY, CDR2 SMNVEV (reference sequence). The V gene lost 5 bases and the J gene lost 4 bases, with 12 bases spanning the gap. The CDR3 covers 14 residues. CDR3 region: CASSLAGAYNEQFF. The CDR3 DNA is TGTGCCAGCAGTCTGGCGGGGGCTTACAATGAGCAGTTCTTC.

This chain's CDR3 is CAWSVLSGERGGQYF. DNA of the CDR3: TGTGCCTGGAGTGTACTCAGCGGGGAGCGCGGCGGGCAGTACTTC. This chain joins TRBV30 and TRBJ2-7; 7 nucleotides match TRBD2. CDR3 length equals 15 residues. The germline V gene encodes CDR1 GTSNPN and CDR2 SVGIG (reference sequence). Unmatched junction bases numbered 14, after V lost 0 bases and J lost 9 bases.

In this sample, this clone turned up once. This rearrangement joins TRBV4-1 to TRBJ2-5; D possibly corresponds to TRBD1 (6 bases). The CDR3 is 15 amino acids. The germline V gene encodes CDR1 MGHRA and CDR2 YSYEKL. V lost 1 base and J lost 5, with 14 bases in between. The chain's CDR3 is CASSQAQQGGETQYF. In DNA, the CDR3 is TGCGCCAGCAGCCAAGCTCAACAGGGTGGGGAGACCCAGTACTTC.